This T cell receptor (beta chain) came from a study of CXCR3-negative and CXCR3-positive naive CD8 T cells. Study-level background: The libraries yielded around 140 million TRB reads, about 1.5 +/- 0.3 million each.

Germline V gene data show CDR1 as SGDLS and CDR2 as YYNGEE. The CDR3 consists of 14 residues. The method, 5' RACE with UMI labels, was used to prepare the TRB cDNA libraries. TCRdb reworked the 5' RACE reads into one entry per CDR3 protein, no DNA. This table lists approximately 70,000 distinct CDR3 sequences. The clonotype originates from a human donor in good health. Some clones in this sample may be carry-over from other donors' samples. Sequencing input: naive CXCR3- CD8+ T cells from blood. Subset of the sample: CD45RO-CCR7+CD27+CD95- naive CD8+ T cells lacking CXCR3 (TNR3-). This chain links TRBV9 with TRBJ2-5. This CDR3 reads CASSVEGSQETQYF.